This T cell receptor beta chain emerged from a study of cytomegalovirus exposure and HLA in healthy donors. Overall study results and limits: About 90% or about 30% of the time was how often most TCR beta V segments were productive, according to an earlier analysis. Roughly even sequencing depth across donors was the assumption behind the presence/absence analyses.

Vbeta (60) and Jbeta (13) primers were used in the PCR. Per the authors' pipeline: Around 12 million of 80 million to 85 million unique TCR beta chains were shared, per a later count. Repertoires were generated with immunoSEQ multiplex PCR, while TCRdb's copy carries only in-frame clones and drops some. The V and J calls and the clone size are those of that table, but D and trimming were determined from the DNA. Its listing shows about 170,000 clones. In nominal health when sampled, donors likely had unrecorded immune exposures nonetheless. On this clone: Its antigen is still unknown.

The source material was PBMCs. The clonotype comes from a woman between 18 and 30 years old in good health and CMV-seropositive.

The CDR3 DNA is TGTGCCAGCAGCCTATGGACTAGCGGGAGTCTTGATACGCAGTATTTT. This sequence encodes CASSLWTSGSLDTQYF. The chain couples TRBV5-6 to TRBJ2-3; 13 nucleotides align to TRBD2. The CDR3 has 16 residues. Germline loops: CDR1 SGHDT, CDR2 YYEEEE. V gave up 4 bases and J gave up 6 bases; unmatched junction bases: 8. Based on the CDR3 plus reference TRBV5-6 and TRBJ2-3, the full variable domain is DAGVTQSPTHLIKTRGQQVTLRCSPKSGHDTVSWYQQALGQGPQFIFQYYEEEERQRGNFPDRFSGHQFPNYSSELNVNALLLGDSALYLCASSLWTSGSLDTQYFGPGTRLTVL.